Listed here are 30 T cell receptor beta chains from one sample, sequenced in a study of post-analysis software for immune sequencing data. Overall study results and limits: Elevated frequency relative to controls characterized 4 or 5 TRBV segments in patients, TRBV5-6, TRBV5-1 and TRBV20-1 among them.

The TCR beta cDNA libraries contained unique molecular identifiers. TCRdb redid the calling of the PCR reads with MiXCR, one entry per CDR3 protein. The sample gives just over 250,000 distinct CDR3 sequences, 35% to 40% of which show up once; around 4.8% is in the top ten. Their antigen targets remain unknown. Sequencing was done on a sample of blood. The receptors stem from a girl under 18 with multiple sclerosis.

This clonotype was detected many times. V is TRBV10-2 and J is TRBJ2-7; no definite D call. Trimming left V 2 bases short and J 2 bases short, with 13 bases between. This CDR3 contains 15 residues. From germline, CDR1 is WSHSY and CDR2 SAAADI. The CDR3 reads CASSEEKRITYEQYF. As DNA, the CDR3 is TGCGCCAGCAGTGAGGAAAAACGTATCACCTACGAGCAGTACTTC.

The chain links TRBV6-6 to TRBJ2-5; D possibly corresponds to TRBD2 (5 bases). The tail of the sequence fits TRBJ2-7 better, so the J call may be wrong. Germline CDR1 reads MNHNY; CDR2 reads SVGAGI (reference sequence). The CDR3 loop spans 14 amino acids. CDR3 sequence reads: CASSYSMLADEQYF. CDR3 DNA: TGTGCCAGCAGTTACTCGATGCTAGCTGACGAGCAGTACTTC.

The chain links TRBV20-1 to TRBJ2-1, with D perhaps assigned TRBD1 or TRBD2 (5 bases each). Germline V CDR1 and CDR2: DFQATT, SNEGSKA (reference sequence). The CDR3 covers 13 residues. Trimming pared 6 bases from V and 5 bases from J, leaving 14 bases between. The CDR3 region is CSARDVGDNEQFF. CDR3 sequence (DNA): TGCAGTGCGAGGGATGTGGGGGACAATGAGCAGTTCTTC.

This clonotype has only a few counts. The V and J genes are TRBV6-6 and TRBJ1-5; D gene uncertain. Germline CDR1 MNHNY, CDR2 SVGAGI (reference sequence). The CDR3 extends over 16 amino acids. V lost 2 bases and J lost 5, with 16 bases in between. The CDR3 loop is CASSYTGQAGHQPQHF. CDR3 sequence (DNA): TGTGCCAGCAGTTACACCGGTCAGGCAGGTCATCAGCCCCAGCATTTT.

V gene TRBV11-1 combines with J gene TRBJ1-6; D might be TRBD1 (6 bases). The CDR3 extends over 13 amino acids. With 3 bases removed from V and 9 bases from J, the gap between germline ends came to 9 bases. Germline loops: CDR1 SGHAT, CDR2 FQDESV (reference sequence). The CDR3 loop is CASSLGGLSPLHF. The CDR3 DNA reads as TGTGCCAGCAGCTTGGGGGGGCTTTCACCCCTCCACTTT.

About this clonotype itself: A clone one base away is much larger, so this may be a read error. This chain links TRBV14 with TRBJ1-5; weak D call: TRBD1 (5 bases). V lost 3 bases and J lost 2, with 11 bases in between. This CDR3 contains 15 residues. Germline-derived CDR1 and CDR2 are SGHDN and FVKESK. As DNA, the CDR3 is TGTGCCAGCAGCCACGCACAAGGGGGCAATCAGCCCCAGCATTTT. Protein product: CASSHAQGGNQPQHF.

V is TRBV6-5 and J is TRBJ2-1; D is possibly TRBD2 (6 bases). The CDR3 spans 16 residues. Germline CDR1 and CDR2: MNHEY and SVGAGI. Between the trimmed V and J ends, which lost 6 bases and 0 bases, there was a span of 15 bases. CDR3 region: CASSPGLQSSYNEQFF. The DNA of the CDR3 is TGTGCCAGCAGCCCGGGACTCCAGAGCTCCTACAATGAGCAGTTCTTC.

This clonotype was seen at least ten times. The V and J genes are TRBV7-7 and TRBJ2-5; D call uncertain. V lost 1 base, J lost 1 base, and 7 bases lay in between. Per the germline V gene, CDR1 is SSHAT and CDR2 is FNYEAQ (reference sequence). This CDR3 region has 14 residues. CDR3 nucleotide sequence: TGTGCCAGCAGCTTAGGCGGCCTCCAAGAGACCCAGTACTTC. It specifies CASSLGGLQETQYF.

This clonotype has ten or more counts. The V and J genes are TRBV7-9 and TRBJ2-1, with D unresolved. The CDR3 runs 14 residues. Germline-derived CDR1 and CDR2 are SEHNR and FQNEAQ (reference sequence). Trimming took off 1 base at V and 10 bases at J, with 14 bases between the two ends. The CDR3 region has the DNA TGTGCCAGCAGCTTAGAGGGCCAGTTCGGCGAGCAGTTCTTC. This translates into CASSLEGQFGEQFF.

CDR3 nucleotide sequence: TGCAGCGTTCAACCGGGACTAGCGGCTTACGAGCAGTACTTC. Amino acids: CSVQPGLAAYEQYF. The V gene is TRBV29-1, the J gene TRBJ2-7; TRBD2 aligns across 11 bases. The germline V gene encodes CDR1 SQVTM and CDR2 ANQGSEA. This CDR3 comprises 14 residues. V gave up 5 bases and J gave up 4 bases; unmatched junction bases: 7.

In nucleotides, the CDR3 is TGCGCCAGCAGCCGTTCTCAGGGGGCTTACGGTCAAGAGACCCAGTACTTC. Residues: CASSRSQGAYGQETQYF. J is TRBJ2-5 and V is TRBV5-1; 8 nucleotides line up with TRBD1. V trimming: 4 bases; J trimming: 2 bases; junction bases outside the gene matches: 13. The CDR3 has 17 amino acids. CDR1 is SGHRS and CDR2 is YFSETQ in the germline V gene.

This clonotype was recorded a few times. This chain connects TRBV3-1 to TRBJ2-6, with D unresolved. V was clipped by 1 base and J by 1 base, with 8 bases between them. CDR3 length: 16 residues. Germline V gene sequence: CDR1 LGHDT, CDR2 YNNKEL (reference sequence). CDR3 DNA: TGTGCCAGCAGCCAAGTCTGGGCGTCTGGGGCCAACGTCCTGACTTTC. Translated: CASSQVWASGANVLTF.

This chain uses TRBV30 with TRBJ2-3; D uncertain. Germline values: CDR1 GTSNPN, CDR2 SVGIG (reference sequence). Trimming removed 0 bases at V and 2 bases at J, with 18 bases between. This CDR3 has 17 amino acids. CDR3 amino acids: CAWSVPHRRSLTDTQYF. CDR3 nucleotide sequence: TGTGCCTGGAGTGTACCCCACCGGCGGTCCCTCACAGATACGCAGTATTTT.

In its sample, this clonotype was seen many times. The V call is TRBV7-2, the J call TRBJ2-1; 8 nucleotides agree with TRBD2. The CDR3 is made up of 16 amino acids. The V gene's germline CDR1 is SGHTA and CDR2 FQGNSA. Germline trimming cut 1 base from V and 4 bases from J; bases unmatched to any gene: 6. CDR3 nucleotide sequence: TGTGCCAGCAGCTTAGAGGTCGGGAGGGGGTACAATGAGCAGTTCTTC. Encoded protein: CASSLEVGRGYNEQFF.

The CDR3 DNA reads as TGTGCCATCAGTGAAAACAGGGGAGATGAGCAGTTCTTC. The encoded protein is CAISENRGDEQFF. The genes are TRBV10-3 and TRBJ2-1, with 7 bases lining up with TRBD1. V gave up 3 bases and J gave up 8 bases; unmatched junction bases: 4. CDR1 is ENHRY and CDR2 is SYGVKD in the germline V gene. This CDR3 has 13 residues.

This clonotype occurred many times. The gene calls are TRBV5-1 and TRBJ2-7, with 7 bases matching TRBD2. After removal of 4 bases from V and 0 bases from J, the junction contained 4 bases not matched to a gene. This CDR3 contains 14 residues. Germline V gene lookup returns CDR1 SGHRS and CDR2 YFSETQ. For the CDR3, the DNA is TGCGCCAGCAGCCCGGGAGGCAGCTCCTACGAGCAGTACTTC. Translating it yields CASSPGGSSYEQYF. Variable domain in full (rest from reference TRBV5-1 and TRBJ2-7): KAGVTQTPRYLIKTRGQQVTLSCSPISGHRSVSWYQQTPGQGLQFLFEYFSETQRNKGNFPGRFSGRQFSNSRSEMNVSTLELGDSALYLCASSPGGSSYEQYFGPGTRLTVT.

This clonotype has a count of ten or more. The CDR3 spells CASSSTDRMDSNQPQHF. The DNA of the CDR3 is TGTGCCAGCAGTTCTACCGACAGGATGGATAGCAATCAGCCCCAGCATTTT. V and J are TRBV28 and TRBJ1-5; TRBD1 is a possible D gene (6 bases). The CDR3 runs 17 residues. V shed 4 bases and J shed 0 bases, with 16 bases lying between them. The germline V gene encodes CDR1 MDHEN and CDR2 SYDVKM. Using reference TRBV28 and TRBJ1-5 for the parts outside the CDR3, the full variable domain is DVKVTQSSRYLVKRTGEKVFLECVQDMDHENMFWYRQDPGLGLRLIYFSYDVKMKEKGDIPEGYSVSREKKERFSLILESASTNQTSMYLCASSSTDRMDSNQPQHFGDGTRLSIL.

This clonotype has just a few counts. This may arise from a read error, as a much more abundant clone is one base away. The chain recombines TRBV7-8 with TRBJ2-5; possibly TRBD2 for D (5 bases). The CDR3 is 13 amino acids. Germline assignment: CDR1 SGHVS and CDR2 FQNEAQ. CDR3 in DNA: TGTGCCAGCAGCTTAGGGAGGCAAGAGGCCCAGTACTTC. Amino acid sequence: CASSLGRQEAQYF. Full variable domain (missing parts from reference TRBV7-8 and TRBJ2-5): GAGVSQSPRYKVAKRGQDVALRCDPISGHVSLFWYQQALGQGPEFLTYFQNEAQLDKSGLPSDRFFAERPEGSVSTLKIQRTQQEDSAVYLCASSLGRQEAQYFGPGTRLLVL.

Ten or more counts support this clonotype. This chain connects TRBV20-1 to TRBJ2-1, with 12 nucleotides matching TRBD2. Per the germline V gene, CDR1 is DFQATT and CDR2 is SNEGSKA (reference sequence). V lost 6 bases and J lost 9; bases outside the gene matches: 12. The CDR3 is made up of 15 amino acids. In DNA form, the CDR3 reads TGCAGTGCCAGACCCCCTAGCGGGAGGGGCATTGAGCAGTTCTTC. It translates to CSARPPSGRGIEQFF.

The CDR3 sequence is CASGPGTREAFF. The CDR3 nucleotides are TGTGCCTCCGGCCCGGGGACGCGTGAAGCTTTCTTT. The V call is TRBV30, the J call TRBJ1-1; D is possibly TRBD1 (5 bases). V lost 7 bases to trimming and J lost 7 bases, with 16 bases between them. The CDR3 covers 12 residues. The germline V gene encodes CDR1 GTSNPN and CDR2 SVGIG (reference sequence).

In its sample, this clonotype was seen many times. This chain joins TRBV4-1 and TRBJ1-1, with a possible D match to TRBD1 (5 bases). Trimming pared 11 bases from V and 3 bases from J, leaving 22 bases between. The CDR3 runs 15 residues. CDR1 MGHRA and CDR2 YSYEKL come from the germline V gene. Here the CDR3 DNA reads TGCGCCGCGATAGGAACCCGGGGGGTGTACACTGAAGCTTTCTTT. Its translation is CAAIGTRGVYTEAFF.

This clonotype was seen repeatedly, ten times or more. The chain employs TRBV9 and TRBJ2-5; D remains unclear. The V and J ends lost 3 bases and 6 bases respectively, with 3 bases between them. Germline V CDR1 and CDR2: SGDLS, YYNGEE. CDR3 length: 10 residues. The CDR3 DNA reads as TGTGCCAGCAGCGGGAAGACCCAGTACTTC. This sequence encodes CASSGKTQYF.

Comments on this clonotype: Given a much more abundant clone one base away, this may be a read error. V and J are TRBV7-2 and TRBJ2-7; 8 bases are a match to TRBD1. The length of the CDR3 is 14 residues. The germline V gene encodes CDR1 SGHTA and CDR2 FQGNSA. The CDR3 loop reads CASSSGTGVYGQYF. DNA for the CDR3: TGTGCCAGCAGCTCCGGGACAGGAGTCTACGGGCAGTACTTC.

The CDR3 loop is CASSQWDSYNEQFF. In nucleotides, the CDR3 is TGTGCCAGCAGCCAGTGGGACTCTTACAATGAGCAGTTCTTC. The chain has TRBV3-1 and TRBJ2-1; D perhaps matches TRBD2 (6 bases). This CDR3 region has 14 residues. The ends were cut back, 3 bases at V and 4 bases at J, with 10 bases in the middle. Germline CDR1 LGHDT, CDR2 YNNKEL (reference sequence).

This clonotype was found many times. The chain employs TRBV20-1 and TRBJ2-5, with D perhaps TRBD1 (6 bases). With 4 bases removed from V and 2 bases from J, the gap between germline ends came to 14 bases. The CDR3 extends over 14 amino acids. Germline CDR1 reads DFQATT; CDR2 reads SNEGSKA (reference sequence). CDR3 bases: TGCAGTGCTAACGCTGGCAGGGGTCAAGAGACCCAGTACTTC. Amino acid sequence: CSANAGRGQETQYF.

The J gene is TRBJ1-6, the V gene TRBV7-2, with 8 bases that match TRBD1. Looked up from germline, CDR1 is SGHTA and CDR2 is FQGNSA. The CDR3 length is 14 residues. V dropped 4 bases and J dropped 11; count of bases not matched to a gene: 7. CDR3 region: CASSYPTGEAPLHF. DNA for the CDR3: TGTGCCAGCAGCTATCCGACAGGGGAGGCACCCCTCCACTTT.

V and J are TRBV7-3 and TRBJ2-6; D remains ambiguous. Trimming removed 4 bases from V and 2 bases from J, with 6 bases in between. The CDR3 runs to 14 residues. CDR1 is SGHTA and CDR2 is FQGTGA in the germline V gene. The CDR3 nucleotides read TGTGCCAGCAGCTCACGTACTGGGGCCAACGTCCTGACTTTC. It codes for CASSSRTGANVLTF.

The table lists this clonotype with many counts. This chain joins TRBV2 and TRBJ2-1; 7 bases match TRBD2. From germline, CDR1 is SNHLY and CDR2 FYNNEI. V gave up 2 bases and J gave up 3 bases; unmatched junction bases: 7. The CDR3 is made up of 16 amino acids. In DNA form, the CDR3 reads TGTGCCAGCAGTGAACGGGGCGGCGGGGGCTACAATGAGCAGTTCTTC. Amino acid sequence: CASSERGGGGYNEQFF.

Of note for this clonotype: This may stem from a read error, because a much larger clone lies one nucleotide away. The rearrangement uses TRBV19 and TRBJ1-6; a weak D match, TRBD1 (6 bases). Germline-derived CDR1 and CDR2 are LNHDA and SQIVND (reference sequence). The CDR3 runs to 14 residues. DNA for the CDR3: TGTACCAGTACCCCGGACAGCCAACTATCACCCCTCCACTTT. It yields the protein CTSTPDSQLSPLHF.

Concerning this clonotype: A read error may be the cause here, since a much bigger clone is one base away. CDR3 loop: CASSLGPGRYQGTQYF. The CDR3 nucleotides read TGTGCCAGCAGTTTAGGCCCGGGACGGTACCAAGGGACCCAGTACTTC. The chain joins TRBV12-3 or TRBV12-4 to TRBJ2-5; TRBD1 or TRBD2 may be the D gene (5 bases each). The length of the CDR3 is 16 residues.